This TCR beta chain was sequenced during a study of blood T cell repertoires in COVID-19. Study at large: There were acute and convalescent COVID-19 samples, and they came from the United States, Italy and Spain. T cells, B-cell-depleted T cells, or PBMCs supplied cDNA or gDNA.

This clone has just a few counts. Using immunoSEQ multiplex PCR, the repertoire was profiled, and TCRdb retains in-frame clones only, with some absent. The table has tens of thousands of clones, over 75% seen once. The germline V and J ends were trimmed by 3 bases and 3 bases, with 16 bases remaining between them. Germline CDR1 SGDLS, CDR2 YYNGEE. This CDR3 region has 15 residues. Sequenced: peripheral blood. This sequence joins TRBV9 and TRBJ2-7; D not resolved. This sequence originates from a man older than 75 with active or convalescent COVID-19. CDR3 bases: TGTGCCAGCAGCGCCGTGGGCCCCTGGCACTACGAGCAGTACTTC. Encoded protein: CASSAVGPWHYEQYF.